The source of this T cell receptor beta chain is a study of identifying expanded T cells in peripheral blood (dated by TCRdb to the late 2010s). About the study as a whole: Technical replicates were generated by sequencing separate aliquots of the same genomic DNA pool, and four replicates were compared pairwise. General findings and caveats noted by the study authors: Between technical replicates the binomial model flagged 0.9 to 1.5 differentially abundant clones, whereas over about 2 weeks the binomial model flagged about 16.4 and over roughly four weeks about 19. Across all healthy-donor time intervals, the beta-binomial model significantly cut both the number of clones called differentially abundant and the false-positive rate. For all healthy donors, the variance in clone template counts between approximately two-week samples rose significantly as total template count increased. The authors expected that biological variance in healthy repertoires might rise further over much longer intervals, such as months to years.

During the collection period, no infections or other immune events were recorded for the healthy donors. Time-dependent variance in a beta-binomial model of T-cell clone differential abundance was calibrated using healthy-donor blood repertoires as a training cohort. The training cohort was composed of roughly ten healthy donors, 3 female and 7 male. Donor ages ranged from about 29 to 70 years, with an average of roughly 40 years. Obtained from a commercial supplier, whole blood was collected from each healthy donor at three time points set 2 to 3 weeks apart. Genomic DNA was extracted from unsorted whole blood for immunosequencing. A word on this clone: The antigen it binds to is not known. Per-base qualities were not stored, and no clone one base away is much larger.

The immunoSEQ Assay, which relies on bias-controlled multiplex PCR amplification of genomic DNA, was used to profile TCRbeta CDR3 regions. As for how the authors treated the data: The absolute abundance of each unique TCRbeta CDR3 region was quantified after sequences were collapsed and filtered. Differential abundance was assessed using a binomial (Fisher-equivalent) model and a beta-binomial model in which time-dependent variance fitted from healthy donors was added. Any clone with fewer than 5 combined templates was excluded, and a clone was called differentially abundant if its Benjamini-Hochberg FDR was below 0.01. The form v = (b*log(k)+a)^2 was used to model beta-binomial variance as a function of total template count across the two samples. TCRdb stores this immuneACCESS table with in-frame sequences only. Part of the clones is absent; in the studies checked, under half of the shortfall reflects unresolved V genes, and no reason is known for the rest. That table supplies the V and J calls and clone size; D and trimming were determined from the DNA. The sample table shows over 100,000 clones, and approximately 88% are seen once. Of the sample, 13% to 15% falls within the top ten clones.

Sequenced material: blood. This receptor was obtained from a person aged 18 to 69 in good health.

The CDR3 corresponds to CASSSSAAGKFFYTF. In nucleotide form, the sequence is TGTGCCAGCAGTTCCTCAGCCGCAGGGAAGTTCTTCTACACCTTC. The chain is assembled from TRBV27 and TRBJ1-2; TRBD1 is a weak D gene call, 5 bases matching. CDR1 MNHEY and CDR2 SMNVEV are derived from the germline V gene (reference sequence). Including cysteine and phenylalanine, the CDR3 has 15 amino acids. Of all the DNA, just the CDR3 is kept, 45 bases in frame from base 1. V is clipped by 4 bases and J by 10 bases, and the sequence between their germline boundaries is 22 bases long.